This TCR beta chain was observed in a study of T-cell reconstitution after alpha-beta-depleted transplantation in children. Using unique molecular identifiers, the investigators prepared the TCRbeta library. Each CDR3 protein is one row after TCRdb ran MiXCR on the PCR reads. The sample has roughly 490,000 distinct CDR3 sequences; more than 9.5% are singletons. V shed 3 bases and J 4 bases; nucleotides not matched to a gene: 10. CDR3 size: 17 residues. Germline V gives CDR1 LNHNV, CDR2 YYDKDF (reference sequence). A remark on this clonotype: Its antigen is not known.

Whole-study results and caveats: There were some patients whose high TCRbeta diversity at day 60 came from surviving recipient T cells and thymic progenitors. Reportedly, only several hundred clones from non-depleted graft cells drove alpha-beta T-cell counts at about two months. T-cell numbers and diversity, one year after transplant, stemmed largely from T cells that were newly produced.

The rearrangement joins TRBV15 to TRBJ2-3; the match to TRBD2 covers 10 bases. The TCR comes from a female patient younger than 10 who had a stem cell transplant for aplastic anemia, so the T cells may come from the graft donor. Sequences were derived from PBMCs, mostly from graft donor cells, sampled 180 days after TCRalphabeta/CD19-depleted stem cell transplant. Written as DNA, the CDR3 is TGTGCCACCAGCAGTGAAGCCCAAGCGGGAGGGTCAGATACGCAGTATTTT. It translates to CATSSEAQAGGSDTQYF.